A selection of T cell receptor beta chains follows, all from one sample in a study of cytomegalovirus exposure and HLA in healthy donors. Clones were sequenced by immunoSEQ multiplex PCR, and TCRdb holds only the in-frame ones, with some missing. The table has about 130,000 clones, 70% to 85% seen once; the top ten hold roughly 1.2%. The sample comprised PBMCs. Source of these receptors: a boy younger than 18 in good health and CMV-seronegative. Each CDR3 is given without its conserved first and last residue. Only part of the rows carry a size: once, few, many, or a class if the clone is expanded.

V: TRBV11-3
length: 12
size: NA
CDR3: ASSLESDYTEAF

V: TRBV4-1
length: 13
size: NA
CDR3: ASSQVQGFTDTQY

V: TRBV6-1
length: 13
size: NA
CDR3: ASSERDRQNTEAF

V: TRBV6-1
length: 12
size: NA
CDR3: ASSEDRGLYEQY

V: TRBV6-5
length: 14
size: NA
CDR3: ASSYMTSGSRKTQY

V: TRBV7-8
length: 12
size: NA
CDR3: ASSLASGTYEQY

V: TRBV11-3
length: 11
size: NA
CDR3: ASSSPTGNEQF

V: TRBV6-6
length: 13
size: NA
CDR3: ASSSKGGVHYGYT

V: TRBV10-3
length: 15
size: NA
CDR3: AISESPWGGASGEQF

V: TRBV2
length: 14
size: NA
CDR3: ASSEDSPYSGNTIY

V: TRBV5-1
length: 12
size: once
CDR3: ASSLAGGSQPQH

V: TRBV9
length: 12
size: NA
CDR3: ASSVGGMNTEAF

V: TRBV29-1
length: 12
size: NA
CDR3: SVQGGGPSNEQF

V: TRBV27
length: 14
size: NA
CDR3: ASSLLADSFSYEQY

V: TRBV4-1
length: 13
size: NA
CDR3: ASSQPRTGSGEQY

V: TRBV30
length: 11
size: NA
CDR3: AWSEVGGATQY

V: TRBV7-6
length: 13
size: few
CDR3: ASSSGGGRGYEQY

V: TRBV9
length: 13
size: NA
CDR3: ASSLGRGSYNEQF

V: TRBV6-1
length: 12
size: NA
CDR3: ASRPGTGYEKLF

V: TRBV5-1
length: 12
size: NA
CDR3: ASSLVGGLTEAF

V: TRBV5-5
length: 13
size: once
CDR3: ASSIDRARAEKLF

V: TRBV18
length: 13
size: NA
CDR3: ASSEDMSSYNEQF

V: TRBV7-2
length: 12
size: NA
CDR3: ASSLEQLYQPQH

V: TRBV29-1
length: 13
size: NA
CDR3: SVDQPEVEGGEQY

V: TRBV6-1
length: 12
size: NA
CDR3: ASSAGLADNEQF

V: TRBV21-1
length: 17
size: once
CDR3: ASSTHTYRETLAKNIQY

V: TRBV9
length: 14
size: NA
CDR3: ASSPRLAVSYNEQF

V: TRBV30
length: 15
size: NA
CDR3: AWTGTSGRAFLNEQF

V: TRBV6-1
length: 12
size: NA
CDR3: ASSDRGVGYGYT

V: TRBV30
length: 14
size: NA
CDR3: AWSTPGLAGTDTQY

V: TRBV4-1
length: 14
size: NA
CDR3: ASSQVSREVSYEQY

V: TRBV9
length: 13
size: NA
CDR3: ASSVDGGNTDTQY

V: TRBV30
length: 11
size: NA
CDR3: AWTQSYNSPLH

V: TRBV5-6
length: 13
size: once
CDR3: ASSFGTSGLDTQY

V: TRBV19
length: 13
size: NA
CDR3: ASSIWTGGFEKLF

V: TRBV30
length: 9
size: NA
CDR3: AWSEAYEQY

V: TRBV7-9
length: 13
size: once
CDR3: SSSWATERGETQY

V: TRBV15
length: 13
size: NA
CDR3: ATSRDRGQSYEQY

V: TRBV5-4
length: 15
size: once
CDR3: ASSWGLAGGSYNEQF

V: TRBV5-4
length: 11
size: NA
CDR3: ASSQGLAYEQY

V: TRBV6-5
length: 13
size: NA
CDR3: ASSSGGPSYNEQF

V: TRBV25-1
length: 11
size: NA
CDR3: ASSGQGASPLH